The rows below give T cell receptor beta chains drawn from one sample of a study of T cell clones after liver transplantation. Assay used: immunoSEQ multiplex PCR; TCRdb lists only in-frame clones, some missing. The table shows approximately 70,000 clones, with approximately 81% occurring only once. Sequenced here: CD4+ T cells from blood, sampled around 50 months after liver transplant. These receptor sequences come from a human patient who received a liver transplant. Some T cells may be transferred from the graft donor. Each CDR3 is given with its conserved first and last residue. Each record gives: clone size, J gene, V gene, D gene, CDR3 protein, CDR3 DNA. The D gene is left open where the match is weak. Clone size is shown for a subset of rows, as once, few, many or a class of expanded clone.

once TRBJ1-1 TRBV19 NA CASSKRGAGEAFF TGTGCCAGTAGTAAGCGGGGCGCCGGTGAAGCTTTCTTT
NA TRBJ2-5 TRBV4-2 NA CASSQSGGIGQETQYF TGTGCCAGCAGCCAAAGCGGAGGAATAGGGCAAGAGACCCAGTACTTC
NA TRBJ2-1 TRBV4-2 NA CASSQGIYNEQFF TGTGCCAGCAGCCAAGGGATTTACAATGAGCAGTTCTTC
few TRBJ2-7 TRBV7-9 TRBD2 CASSLGLAGELEQYF TGTGCCAGCAGCCTTGGACTAGCGGGAGAGCTCGAGCAGTACTTC
NA TRBJ2-3 TRBV7-2 TRBD2 CASSWAGGVTDTQYF TGTGCCAGCAGCTGGGCCGGGGGGGTGACAGATACGCAGTATTTT
NA TRBJ2-5 TRBV5-4 NA CASSLELALETQYF TGTGCCAGCAGCTTGGAGCTAGCACTAGAGACCCAGTACTTC
NA TRBJ1-1 TRBV7-3 TRBD1 CASSLGGTGNTEAFF TGTGCCAGCAGCTTAGGCGGGACAGGGAACACTGAAGCTTTCTTT
NA TRBJ2-1 TRBV5-1 NA CASSLLGNNEQFF TGCGCCAGCAGCTTACTAGGAAACAATGAGCAGTTCTTC
NA TRBJ1-5 TRBV2 TRBD1 CASSGGTDSNQPQHF TGTGCCAGCAGTGGAGGGACAGATAGCAATCAGCCCCAGCATTTT
NA TRBJ2-7 TRBV11-2 NA CASSFSPEHEQYF TGTGCCAGCAGCTTTAGTCCAGAACACGAGCAGTACTTC
NA TRBJ2-7 TRBV7-2 TRBD1 CASRATGGVNYEQYF TGTGCCAGCAGGGCCACAGGGGGCGTAAACTACGAGCAGTACTTC
NA TRBJ2-7 TRBV19 TRBD2 CASSTSGRFHEQYF TGTGCCAGTAGTACTAGCGGGAGATTCCACGAGCAGTACTTC
NA TRBJ1-6 TRBV4-3 TRBD1 CASSQRQGGYNSPLHF TGCGCCAGCAGCCAGAGACAGGGAGGCTATAATTCACCCCTCCACTTT
NA TRBJ2-1 TRBV30 TRBD2 CAWRNRKAGVRVNEQFF TGTGCCTGGAGAAATCGAAAAGCGGGAGTTAGGGTCAATGAGCAGTTCTTC
NA TRBJ2-7 TRBV7-9 NA CASSLYEEAGYEQYF TGTGCCAGCAGCTTATATGAAGAGGCGGGATACGAGCAGTACTTC
once TRBJ2-7 TRBV2 NA CASSQETYEQYF TGTGCCAGCAGTCAGGAGACCTACGAGCAGTACTTC
NA TRBJ2-3 TRBV5-4 TRBD2 CASSLFSGKGGDTQYF TGTGCCAGCAGCCTTTTTAGCGGGAAGGGGGGAGATACGCAGTATTTT
NA TRBJ2-6 TRBV5-4 NA CASTIGGGGSGANVLTF TGTGCCAGCACCATCGGAGGGGGCGGGTCTGGGGCCAACGTCCTGACTTTC
NA TRBJ2-1 TRBV7-6 NA CASSPRDGSYNEQFF TGTGCCAGCAGCCCACGGGACGGATCCTACAATGAGCAGTTCTTC
NA TRBJ2-2 TRBV5-6 NA CASSLYERDPIGELFF TGTGCCAGCAGCTTATATGAAAGGGACCCGATAGGGGAGCTGTTTTTT
once TRBJ2-5 TRBV19 NA CASSTTRGGETQYF TGTGCCAGTAGTACAACTAGGGGAGGAGAGACCCAGTACTTC
NA TRBJ2-7 TRBV15 TRBD2 CATSGGGTSGEQYF TGTGCCACCAGCGGGGGCGGGACTAGCGGCGAGCAGTACTTC
NA TRBJ1-2 TRBV6-6 NA CASSGEGPWGHGYTF TGTGCCAGCAGTGGGGAAGGGCCCTGGGGGCATGGCTACACCTTC
NA TRBJ2-5 TRBV28 NA CASSSKETQYF TGTGCCAGCAGTAGTAAAGAGACCCAGTACTTC
NA TRBJ2-2 TRBV21-1 NA CASSNSRADGELFF TGTGCCAGCAGCAATAGCAGGGCCGACGGGGAGCTGTTTTTT
few TRBJ1-5 TRBV7-2 NA CASSLAGQGPQHF TGTGCCAGCAGCTTAGCGGGGCAGGGGCCCCAGCATTTT
NA TRBJ1-5 TRBV27 NA CASSLRGGINQPQHF TGTGCCAGCAGTTTACGGGGGGGCATCAATCAGCCCCAGCATTTT